Reported below is one TCR beta chain. This clone was seen just once. The antigen this receptor binds is unknown. The input lacks base qualities; no much larger clone sits a single base away. Each collaborating institution followed its own protocols to collect whole blood in K2EDTA tubes. Collaborator samples were shipped for TCRbeta analysis as frozen whole blood, isolated PBMCs, or DNA extracted from either sample type. TCRbeta CDR3 regions were amplified from genomic DNA using the immunoSEQ Assay, a bias-controlled multiplex PCR. The study's own analysis went as follows. Within the assay, amplification of reference gene primers was used to estimate how many nucleated cells each sample contained. To quantify the absolute abundance of each unique TCRbeta CDR3 rearrangement, sequence reads were collapsed and filtered. Productive Simpson clonality was computed per sample as the square root of Simpson's diversity index over productive rearrangements. The table was pulled from immuneACCESS by TCRdb, which kept in-frame rearrangements only. Such tables lose some clones; where checked, under half of the loss comes from unresolved V genes, and the rest has no known cause. V, J and clone size are taken as reported in that table, and D and trimming were inferred from the DNA itself. This sample lists around 95,000 clones; roughly 92% were detected once. Clones ranked in the top ten supply roughly 2.1% of the sample.

The data stem from a study of blood T cell repertoires in COVID-19 (dated by TCRdb to 2019 to 2021). For context, the study as a whole: Samples from collaborators originated in the United States, Italy and Spain and spanned both the acute and convalescent phases of COVID-19. The material from the prospective study consisted of cDNA or gDNA derived from T cells, B-cell-depleted T cells, or PBMCs. Deeply sampled blood TCRbeta repertoires from subjects exposed to, actively infected with, or recovered from COVID-19 were included in the dataset. The repertoires were released in a freely available public database meant as a resource for research on the immune response to SARS-CoV-2. The samples were drawn from the first 160 participants of the ongoing ImmuneRACE study and from 950 to 1,500 subjects provided by 6 global collaborators. A de-identified subject ID, COVID-19 status, age in years and sex were almost always included in the sample metadata. HLA class I and class II types, where available, came from metadata supplied by the sample provider rather than from assay-based typing.

Study-level results and caveats: The quantity of clinical and demographic metadata differed by source and by participant and was supplied without curation.

The CDR3 numbers 15 residues from cysteine through phenylalanine. The DNA shown is the 45-base CDR3, in frame from base 1. Unmatched junction bases come to 9, with V trimmed by 6 bases and J by 4 bases. CDR1 ENHRY and CDR2 SYGVKD were looked up in the germline V gene. The sequencing sample was made of peripheral blood. This receptor chain uses TRBV10-3 and TRBJ1-5, and TRBD1 aligns with 7 junction nucleotides. The sequence came from a man over 45 with active COVID-19. In nucleotides, the sequence is TGTGCCATCAGGGACGCTGGGACAGCAAATCAGCCCCAGCATTTT. This sequence encodes CAIRDAGTANQPQHF.